The present TCR beta chain was sequenced within a study of T cell changes during pregnancy in multiple sclerosis. CDR3 length: 13 residues. V was cut by 6 bases and J by 4 bases, with 10 bases left in between. Per the germline V gene, CDR1 is MDHEN and CDR2 is SYDVKM. Generated by immunoSEQ multiplex PCR, the TCRdb table keeps only in-frame clones and is missing some. Counted here are about 80,000 clones, around nine tenths occurring once; the ten biggest clones make up under 2.5%. The chain recombines TRBV28 with TRBJ2-1, with a possible D match to TRBD2 (7 bases). The source was peripheral blood, collected before pregnancy. The origin of this receptor is a female donor with multiple sclerosis, enrolled in a pregnancy study. DNA for the CDR3: TGTGCCAGCAGGGGGGGGCCATACAATGAGCAGTTCTTC. Amino acid sequence: CASRGGPYNEQFF.